This T cell receptor (beta chain) was recorded in a study of regulatory T cells in long-lasting Graves disease (dated by TCRdb to about 2021). Regarding the research as a whole: Newly diagnosed Graves' disease patients had taken antithyroid drugs for less than 3 months. A total of around 33 samples were covered by TCR sequencing, comprising roughly 13 persistent and roughly 20 newly diagnosed Graves' disease patients. Patients with persistent Graves' disease were compared with patients with newly diagnosed Graves' disease using TCR sequencing and RNA sequencing of peripheral blood. The study was registered as a clinical trial and conducted in China.

Overall results and qualifications from the work: The study examined only peripheral blood because the primary lesion, thyroid tissue, could not be accessed. Persistent disease showed preferential use of TRBV28, TRBJ1-2 and TRBJ2-5, whereas newly diagnosed disease favored TRBV20-1 and TRBJ2-1. Persistent patients shared more public clonotypes among themselves (roughly 2,700) than newly diagnosed patients did (nearly 1,000). Compared with newly diagnosed patients, patients with persistent Graves' disease had lower TCR Shannon entropy and fewer highly expanded clones, which suggests clonal expansion. Only the TCR beta chain was sequenced and analyzed. The authors acknowledged the small sample size as a limitation that may reduce accuracy.

The CDR3 holds 16 amino acids from the cysteine to the phenylalanine. The sequence is cut down to CDR3 DNA, 48 bases in frame from base 1. The germline V and J ends show losses of 6 bases and 3 bases respectively, and no gene match explains 10 bases of the junction. CDR1 and CDR2 were assigned from the germline V gene as MDHEN and SYDVKM. The protocol used for the library was multiplex PCR. Instrument on record: Illumina HiSeq 4000. iRepertoire HTBI primers and Arm-PCR amplification of CDR3 regions were used to construct TCR beta libraries. Gel purification was performed on PCR products prior to sequencing. For the original study's pipeline: A total of under 80 TRBV and approximately 15 TRBJ segments were identified across samples and were used for gene usage analysis of CDR3 amino acid clonotypes. COPE and FqMerger were used to merge filtered high-quality paired reads into contigs. Contigs were aligned with BLAST to IMGT TRBV, TRBD and TRBJ reference genes, and CDR3 was defined per IMGT. Clonotypes above 0.1% frequency were classified as highly expanded clones. Shannon entropy was used to measure repertoire diversity, and the Gini coefficient was used to measure V-J evenness. Clonotypes shared by more than one individual were considered public. TCRdb trimmed the raw reads at Q25, called clones with MiXCR and kept productive beta chains. Entries that share a CDR3 protein sequence are merged under the most common genes and DNA. For this entry, the V and J calls and clone size follow TCRdb and not the study's own pipeline. This sample comprises approximately 400,000 distinct CDR3 sequences, about 16% of them detected only once. The ten largest make up roughly a sixth of the sample.

What this sample's time point label stands for: newly diagnosed GD, antithyroid drugs for less than 3 months. For both TCR sequencing and RNA sequencing, RNA was extracted from PBMCs using TRIzol. Graves' disease was diagnosed according to American Thyroid Association guidelines. Recruitment of patients was carried out at an endocrinology department in Xi'an, China. From each patient, 7.5 to 9.5 milliliters of peripheral blood was collected into an EDTA anticoagulant tube. PBMCs were isolated by Ficoll Paque Plus density gradient separation without further T cell sorting. An Agilent 2100 Bioanalyzer and agarose gel were used to check RNA quality, while a NanoDrop 2000 measured RNA concentration. In its sample, this clonotype was seen a few times. No antigen is known for it. No quality values exist for individual bases; no much larger clone is one base distant. The sample also formed part of further work on T cells in Graves' hyperthyroidism and ophthalmopathy. The second study reports: Stable Graves' hyperthyroidism was defined as no progression to ophthalmopathy during 18 months of follow-up. Hyperthyroidism patients were newly diagnosed, with disease duration under 2 months, and aged 18 to 65 years. The study excluded patients with uncontrolled infections, other autoimmune diseases, pregnancy or lactation. Diagnoses were based on clinical symptoms, serum thyroxine and TRAb, thyroid ultrasound and orbital computed tomography. The TCR CDR3 was subjected to a first round of RT-PCR using the HTBI primer set and the Qiagen OneStep RT-PCR kit. Most expanded thyroid clonotypes (frequency above 0.001) were also found in blood, which suggests that blood repertoires may mirror thyroid immune responses. A model built on a 13 V-J signature distinguished ophthalmopathy from stable hyperthyroidism, reaching around 90% sensitivity and about 81% specificity in cross-validation and 80%/75% in testing. In validation, progression to ophthalmopathy was predicted by the model with 70.59% sensitivity and 72% to 85% specificity, a median of approximately 6.5 months before onset. A discovery cohort of around 98 patients, approximately 45 with Graves' ophthalmopathy and 55 to 65 with stable Graves' hyperthyroidism, was used to find distinguishing TCR V-J signatures. Prospective prediction of ophthalmopathy was tested in an independent validation cohort of some 20 hyperthyroidism patients and roughly 16 patients who later progressed to ophthalmopathy. For training and testing, the 110 or so patients in the discovery cohort were randomly divided in a 7:3 ratio. Thyroid tissue and blood T-cell repertoires from about six Graves' hyperthyroidism patients were also compared in the study. Following sampling, methimazole starting at 30 mg daily was given to hyperthyroidism patients, and high-dose intravenous methylprednisolone was given to ophthalmopathy patients. A second multiplex PCR round built the libraries, followed by size selection and purification. Libraries were sequenced paired-end with 100 bp reads on an Illumina HiSeq2000. SOAPnuke was used to process the raw data, throwing out any read that contained adapters or uncalled bases, had a mean Phred below 15, or lacked an exact constant-primer or identifier match. COPE v1.2.5 was used to merge the high-quality paired reads, and each unique nucleotide sequence was defined as a clonotype. MiTCR v1.1 was used to align clonotypes to the IMGT TRBV, TRBD and TRBJ reference segments. Only V-J combinations with frequency above 0.0001, covering roughly 99% of repertoires, were analysed. A TCS score was defined as the ratio between F50 (clonal expansion) and ExV (chaos), using BLOSUM62-based TCRdist between CDR3 peptides within each V-J. Welch's t-statistics and random forest reduced roughly 500 V-J features to 13, which were used in a naive Bayes classifier (R e1071). Sample size was not statistically predetermined, and investigators were not blinded to group allocation. According to the paper, TCR Vbeta CDR3 sequencing was carried out on more than 120 peripheral blood samples, which came from 40 to 45 ophthalmopathy, some 73 hyperthyroidism and about 17 progressor patients.

This specimen was peripheral blood mononuclear cells (PBMCs), taken at new diagnosis, from a patient treated with antithyroid drugs. The receptor's source is a woman aged 30 to 39 with Graves disease. Donor details come from another sample of the same person, matched by shared clones. The V gene is TRBV28 and the J gene is TRBJ1-3; 8 nucleotides in the junction match TRBD1. CDR3 reads: CASSSPGTGSGNTIYF. The DNA sequence is given as TGTGCCAGCAGCTCTCCTGGGACAGGCAGTGGAAACACCATATATTTT.